One and the same sample provided the 11 T cell receptor beta chains below, sequenced in a study of blood T cell repertoires in COVID-19. Here immunoSEQ multiplex PCR was the method, and the copy in TCRdb shows in-frame clones only, minus some. This repertoire shows roughly 58,000 clones, about 75% found once; its top ten account for approximately 20%. Material for sequencing was peripheral blood. Every receptor here comes from a man aged 45-65 years with active or convalescent COVID-19.

The V gene is TRBV10-1, the J gene TRBJ2-1; 8 nucleotides align to TRBD1. J gave up 0 bases and V 3 bases, and 4 bases lay outside the gene matches. Germline values: CDR1 WNHNN, CDR2 SYGVQD (reference sequence). The CDR3 totals 16 residues. In DNA form, the CDR3 reads TGCGCCAGCAGTGACCCGGGACAGGCCTCCTACAATGAGCAGTTCTTC. Translated, it gives CASSDPGQASYNEQFF.

The V call is TRBV19, the J call TRBJ1-2; D not certain. Germline V lookup: CDR1 LNHDA, CDR2 SQIVND (reference sequence). The V end lost 7 bases, the J end lost 3 bases, and 12 bases lay between the germline ends. This CDR3 contains 13 residues. CDR3 DNA: TGTGCCAGTACCACGGTAGACTACTATGGCTACACCTTC. Encoded protein: CASTTVDYYGYTF.

The chain is built from TRBV14 and TRBJ1-1, with 11 bases that match TRBD1. V lost 0 bases to trimming and J lost 4 bases; unmatched junction nucleotides: 7. From germline, CDR1 is SGHDN and CDR2 FVKESK. CDR3 length: 17 residues. The CDR3 loop is CASSQDLIGTGGTEAFF. CDR3 nucleotides: TGTGCCAGCAGCCAAGATCTAATAGGGACAGGGGGCACTGAAGCTTTCTTT.

J is TRBJ2-2 and V is TRBV7-2; maybe TRBD2 (5 bases). The V and J ends lost 5 bases and 5 bases respectively, with 6 bases between them. Germline values: CDR1 SGHTA, CDR2 FQGNSA. The CDR3 is made up of 12 amino acids. This CDR3 is CASSRGTGELFF. CDR3 nucleotide sequence: TGTGCCAGCAGCCGGGGAACCGGGGAGCTGTTTTTT.

This clone was seen a handful of times. Other DNA sequences of this sample code for an identical CDR3. The genes are TRBV10-3 and TRBJ2-3; D is uncertain. V gave up 4 bases and J gave up 4 bases, with 9 bases separating them. Germline values: CDR1 ENHRY, CDR2 SYGVKD. The CDR3 is 13 amino acids. Here the CDR3 DNA reads TGTGCCATCAGTGCCGTTTCAGCAGATACGCAGTATTTT. It encodes CAISAVSADTQYF.

The rearrangement uses TRBV18 and TRBJ2-3; no firm D call. Trimming removed 6 bases from V and 4 bases from J, with 11 bases in between. The CDR3 totals 13 residues. Germline CDR1 reads KGHSH; CDR2 reads LQKENI. The chain's CDR3 is CASSPGDSDTQYF. CDR3 coding DNA: TGTGCCAGCTCGCCCGGAGATTCAGATACGCAGTATTTT.

Details on this clone: The sample carries other DNA sequences with the same CDR3. V is TRBV7-2 and J is TRBJ2-3; 10 bases agree with TRBD2. Germline CDR1 and CDR2: SGHTA and FQGNSA. Trimming cost V 5 bases and J 6 bases; bases outside gene matches: 8. This CDR3 contains 15 residues. The CDR3 DNA sequence: TGTGCCAGCAGCCTAGTGGGACTAGCGACCGATACGCAGTATTTT. Its translation is CASSLVGLATDTQYF.

J is TRBJ2-3 and V is TRBV11-2, with 8 bases matching TRBD1. The V gene end was trimmed by 5 bases and the J gene end by 2 bases; junction bases not matched to a gene: 6. Per the germline V gene, CDR1 is SGHAT and CDR2 is FQNNGV. This CDR3 has 15 residues. The CDR3 loop reads CASSRQGAITDTQYF. In DNA, the CDR3 is TGTGCCAGCAGCCGTCAGGGGGCAATCACAGATACGCAGTATTTT.

V is TRBV7-3 and J is TRBJ2-3, with TRBD1 matching over 8 bases. The trim removed 5 bases at V and 4 bases at J, leaving 5 bases unmatched. The CDR3 runs to 14 residues. Germline lookup yields CDR1 SGHTA and CDR2 FQGTGA. For the CDR3, the DNA is TGTGCCAGCAGCCCGGACAGGGCATCAGATACGCAGTATTTT. Protein: CASSPDRASDTQYF.

The V call is TRBV14, the J call TRBJ1-1, with 9 bases aligning to TRBD1. Germline CDR1 reads SGHDN; CDR2 reads FVKESK. The CDR3 loop spans 15 amino acids. The V and J ends lost 5 bases and 0 bases, in that order; junction bases with no gene match: 4. The CDR3: CASSVHRGLNTEAFF. CDR3 nucleotides: TGTGCCAGCAGCGTGCACAGGGGGCTGAACACTGAAGCTTTCTTT.

This chain uses TRBV7-9 with TRBJ1-1, with D perhaps TRBD1 (6 bases). CDR1 and CDR2 (germline): SEHNR, FQNEAQ (reference sequence). This CDR3 spans 14 amino acids. V shed 4 bases and J shed 7 bases, with 16 bases lying between them. Here the CDR3 reads CASSWTAPNGEAFF. CDR3 sequence (DNA): TGTGCCAGCAGCTGGACAGCTCCCAACGGTGAAGCTTTCTTT.